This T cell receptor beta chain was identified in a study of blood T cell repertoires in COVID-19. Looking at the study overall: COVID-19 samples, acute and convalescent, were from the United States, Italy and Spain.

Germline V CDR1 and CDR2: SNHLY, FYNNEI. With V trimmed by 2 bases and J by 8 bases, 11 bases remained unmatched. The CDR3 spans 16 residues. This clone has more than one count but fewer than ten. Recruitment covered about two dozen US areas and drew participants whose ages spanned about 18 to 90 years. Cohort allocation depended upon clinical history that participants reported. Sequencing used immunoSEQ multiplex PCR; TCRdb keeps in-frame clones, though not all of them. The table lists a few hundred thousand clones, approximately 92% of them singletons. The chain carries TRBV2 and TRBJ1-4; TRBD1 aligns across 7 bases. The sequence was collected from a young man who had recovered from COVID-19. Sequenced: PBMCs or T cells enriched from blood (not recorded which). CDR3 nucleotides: TGTGCCAGCAGTGAATTACTGAGGGGGCTTCGGGAAAAACTGTTTTTT. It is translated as CASSELLRGLREKLFF.